The sequence of this T cell receptor beta chain was determined in a study of naive and memory T cell subsets. Four subsets defined by CD45RA and CD27 were sorted after CD3, CD4, CD8 and live/dead staining. Study outcomes and limitations: From naive to CM, EM and EMRA, diversity decreased and Gini increased.

Two oligonucleotides, mixed equimolar, formed the beta constant-region primer covering TRBC1 and TRBC2. Via MiXCR, TCRdb re-called the UMI-ligation and nested PCR reads, giving one row per CDR3 protein. The table has some 85,000 distinct CDR3 sequences, about an eighth seen once; the top ten hold approximately 0.93%. The CDR3 runs to 15 residues. CDR1 and CDR2 from the germline V gene are SGHAT and FQDESV (reference sequence). Trimming removed 6 bases at V and 8 bases at J, with 20 bases between. Regarding this clonotype: Antigen unknown.

The chain has TRBV11-1 and TRBJ2-1; a possible D gene is TRBD2 (5 bases). Sequenced input: central memory CD4+ T cells from blood. The sequence was obtained from a human donor in good health. DNA for the CDR3: TGTGCCAGCAGAATCAGCAGGAGATTTAGCGATGAGCAGTTCTTC. Protein sequence: CASRISRRFSDEQFF.